This T cell receptor beta chain stems from a study of radiation and T cells in renal cell carcinoma. General study results and limits: In nephrectomy-only tumors, top 100 clonotypes averaged around 45%, versus around 50% irradiated. Only small tumor regions of about 1.1 g were sampled.

This clone was seen a few times. Antigen specificity is unknown. The CDR3 sequence is 15 residues long. Looked up from germline, CDR1 is MNHEY and CDR2 is SVGAGI. Trimming stripped 6 bases from V and 9 bases from J, with 18 bases between. Repertoires were generated with immunoSEQ multiplex PCR, while TCRdb's copy carries only in-frame clones and drops some. The sample shows roughly 23,000 clones, 40% to 55% of them seen only once. Noted treatment: 15 Gy SBRT to primary tumor, nephrectomy 4 weeks later. This chain uses TRBV6-5 with TRBJ1-6; a weak D match, TRBD1 (5 bases). This TCR was recovered from a woman aged 50 to 65 with renal cell carcinoma. The sequencing here drew on tumor tissue, taken from a patient whose treatment included radiotherapy and nephrectomy. The CDR3 DNA reads as TGTGCCAGCAGCTTTCTTCCAGGGCCCGGTTCACCCCTCCACTTT. Residues: CASSFLPGPGSPLHF.